The rows below give T cell receptor beta chains drawn from one sample of a study of radiotherapy plus CTLA-4 blockade in lung cancer. This table comes from immunoSEQ multiplex PCR, and its TCRdb copy is limited to in-frame clones, with some not included. The sample carries about 88,000 clones, 72% recorded once. Source: peripheral blood, taken from a patient treated with radiotherapy plus ipilimumab. These receptors were collected from a human donor with non-small cell lung cancer that progressed on radiotherapy plus ipilimumab. CDR3s include the opening cysteine and the closing phenylalanine or tryptophan. Each record gives: V gene, J gene, D gene, clone size, CDR3 protein, CDR3 DNA. A D gene is named only where the DNA matches it firmly. For some rows the clone size is stated as once, few or many, or as a class when expanded; others skip it.

V: TRBV6-5
J: TRBJ1-2
D: TRBD1
size: NA
CDR3: CASSQTGGKGYTF
DNA: TGTGCCAGCAGCCAAACAGGGGGCAAAGGCTACACCTTC

V: TRBV11-2
J: TRBJ1-2
D: NA
size: many
CDR3: CASSTPPHSSGYTF
DNA: TGTGCCAGCAGCACCCCTCCCCACAGCTCTGGCTACACCTTC

V: TRBV27
J: TRBJ2-2
D: NA
size: NA
CDR3: CASNRRGPGLRNTGELFF
DNA: TGTGCCAGCAACCGTCGGGGCCCGGGACTCAGGAACACCGGGGAGCTGTTTTTT

V: TRBV5-1
J: TRBJ2-5
D: NA
size: NA
CDR3: CASSPDRGPQETQYF
DNA: TGCGCCAGCAGCCCCGACCGAGGACCTCAAGAGACCCAGTACTTC

V: TRBV21-1
J: TRBJ2-3
D: NA
size: NA
CDR3: CASSKAAQNTDTQYF
DNA: TGTGCCAGCAGCAAAGCGGCGCAGAACACAGATACGCAGTATTTT

V: TRBV2
J: TRBJ2-1
D: NA
size: NA
CDR3: CASRGGRMTDNEQFF
DNA: TGTGCCAGCAGAGGGGGGAGAATGACAGACAATGAGCAGTTCTTC

V: TRBV27
J: TRBJ1-2
D: TRBD1
size: few
CDR3: CASSYQGGTSYGYTF
DNA: TGTGCCAGCAGTTACCAGGGGGGGACTAGCTATGGCTACACCTTC

V: TRBV4-2
J: TRBJ2-3
D: TRBD2
size: NA
CDR3: CASSLYLTSGTDTQYF
DNA: TGTGCCAGCAGCCTTTATCTGACTAGCGGCACAGATACGCAGTATTTT

V: TRBV5-6
J: TRBJ1-2
D: NA
size: NA
CDR3: CASSGTDRYLYGYTF
DNA: TGTGCCAGCAGCGGGACGGACAGATATCTTTATGGCTACACCTTC

V: TRBV2
J: TRBJ1-4
D: NA
size: NA
CDR3: CASSPRQGSNEKLFF
DNA: TGTGCCAGCAGTCCCCGTCAGGGCTCTAATGAAAAACTGTTTTTT

V: TRBV9
J: TRBJ2-7
D: NA
size: NA
CDR3: CASSPQTSSYEQYF
DNA: TGTGCCAGCAGCCCCCAGACGAGCTCCTACGAGCAGTACTTC

V: TRBV5-1
J: TRBJ2-7
D: NA
size: NA
CDR3: CASSLIGPPELDEQYF
DNA: TGCGCCAGCAGCTTGATTGGGCCGCCCGAATTGGACGAGCAGTACTTC

V: TRBV9
J: TRBJ1-3
D: NA
size: NA
CDR3: CASSVGSGLSGNTIYF
DNA: TGTGCCAGCAGCGTAGGGTCAGGACTCTCTGGAAACACCATATATTTT